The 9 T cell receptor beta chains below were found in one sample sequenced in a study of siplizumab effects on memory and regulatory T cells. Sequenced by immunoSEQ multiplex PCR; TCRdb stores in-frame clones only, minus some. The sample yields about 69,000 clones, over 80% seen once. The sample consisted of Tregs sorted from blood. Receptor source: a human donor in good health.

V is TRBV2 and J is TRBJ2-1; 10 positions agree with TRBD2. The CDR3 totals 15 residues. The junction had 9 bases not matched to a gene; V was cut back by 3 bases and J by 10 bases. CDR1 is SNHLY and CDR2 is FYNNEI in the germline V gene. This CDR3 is CASSDELAGLGEQFF. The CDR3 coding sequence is TGTGCCAGCAGTGATGAACTAGCGGGACTGGGCGAGCAGTTCTTC.

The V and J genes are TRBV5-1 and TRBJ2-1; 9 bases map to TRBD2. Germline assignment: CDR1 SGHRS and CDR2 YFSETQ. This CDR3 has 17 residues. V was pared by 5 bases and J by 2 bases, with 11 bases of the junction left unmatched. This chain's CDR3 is CASRPEGSGRPYNEQFF. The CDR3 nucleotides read TGCGCCAGCAGACCAGAGGGGAGCGGGAGGCCCTACAATGAGCAGTTCTTC.

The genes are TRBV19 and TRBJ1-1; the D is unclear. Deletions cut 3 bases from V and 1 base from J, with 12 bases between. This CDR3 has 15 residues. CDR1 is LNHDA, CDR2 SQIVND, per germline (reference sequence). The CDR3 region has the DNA TGTGCCAGTAGTATTCGGAAGGGAACGAACACTGAAGCTTTCTTT. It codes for CASSIRKGTNTEAFF.

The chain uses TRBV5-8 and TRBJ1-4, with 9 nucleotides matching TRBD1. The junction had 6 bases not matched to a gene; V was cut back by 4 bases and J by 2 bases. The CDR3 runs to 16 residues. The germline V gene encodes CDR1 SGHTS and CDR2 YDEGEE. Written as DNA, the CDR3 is TGTGCCAGCAGCCCCCGGGACAGGGTCACTAATGAAAAACTGTTTTTT. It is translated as CASSPRDRVTNEKLFF.

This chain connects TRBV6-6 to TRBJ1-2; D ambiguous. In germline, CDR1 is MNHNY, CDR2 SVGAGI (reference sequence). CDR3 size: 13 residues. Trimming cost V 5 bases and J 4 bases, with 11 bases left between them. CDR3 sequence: CASSPSYSYGYTF. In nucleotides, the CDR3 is TGTGCCAGCAGTCCTTCCTACTCCTATGGCTACACCTTC.

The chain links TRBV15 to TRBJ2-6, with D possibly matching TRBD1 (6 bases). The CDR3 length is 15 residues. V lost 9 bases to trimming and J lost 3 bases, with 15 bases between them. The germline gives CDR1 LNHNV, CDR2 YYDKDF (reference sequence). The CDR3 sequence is CATQGSGSGANVLTF. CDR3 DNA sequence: TGTGCCACTCAGGGGAGTGGTAGTGGGGCCAACGTCCTGACTTTC.

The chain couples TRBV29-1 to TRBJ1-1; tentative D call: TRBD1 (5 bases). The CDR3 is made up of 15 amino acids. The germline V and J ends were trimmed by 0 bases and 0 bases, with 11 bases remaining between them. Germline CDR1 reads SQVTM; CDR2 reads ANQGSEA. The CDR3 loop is CSVEEGTGLNTEAFF. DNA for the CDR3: TGCAGCGTTGAAGAGGGGACGGGATTGAACACTGAAGCTTTCTTT.

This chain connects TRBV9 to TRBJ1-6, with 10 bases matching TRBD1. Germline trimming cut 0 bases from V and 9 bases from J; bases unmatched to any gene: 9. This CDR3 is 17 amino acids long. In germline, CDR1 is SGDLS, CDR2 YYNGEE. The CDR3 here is CASSVGPGDRGISPLHF. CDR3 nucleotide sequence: TGTGCCAGCAGCGTAGGCCCAGGGGACAGGGGAATTTCACCCCTCCACTTT.

For the CDR3, the DNA is TGTGCCAGCAGTGAAGGCCGACTAGCGGGAGGGCCGGCAGATACGCAGTATTTT. Translating it yields CASSEGRLAGGPADTQYF. V gene TRBV6-4 combines with J gene TRBJ2-3, with 14 bases identical to TRBD2. This CDR3 is built from 18 residues. CDR1 MRHNA and CDR2 SNTAGT come from the germline V gene. V was pared by 3 bases and J by 4 bases, with 9 bases of the junction left unmatched.